This T cell receptor beta chain was found in a study of human T cells and chemical hapten exposure. For the study at large: 0.01% DPC was applied to the upper back in patch tests, which were read at 6 days.

Germline V gene sequence: CDR1 MNHEY, CDR2 SVGAGI. CDR3 length: 11 amino acids. With 8 bases removed from V and 5 bases from J, the gap between germline ends came to 9 bases. In this sample, this clonotype turned up many times. Time point reported: pre-sensitization, week 0. The treatment denotes: therapeutic diphenylcyclopropenone sensitization with weekly scalp DPC. MiXCR, applied by TCRdb to the RACE reads, yields one record per CDR3 protein. Of around 380,000 distinct CDR3 sequences in the sample, 5.5% were seen once. The gene calls are TRBV6-5 and TRBJ1-1; D gene unclear. The sample here was whole blood, taken in connection with sensitization to the hapten diphenylcyclopropenone (DPC). The receptor was derived from a woman aged 18-29 years with alopecia areata. Some clones in this sample may be carry-over from other donors' samples. CDR3 nucleotide sequence: TGTGCCAGCGGGCGGGGAACTGAAGCTTTCTTT. This encodes CASGRGTEAFF.